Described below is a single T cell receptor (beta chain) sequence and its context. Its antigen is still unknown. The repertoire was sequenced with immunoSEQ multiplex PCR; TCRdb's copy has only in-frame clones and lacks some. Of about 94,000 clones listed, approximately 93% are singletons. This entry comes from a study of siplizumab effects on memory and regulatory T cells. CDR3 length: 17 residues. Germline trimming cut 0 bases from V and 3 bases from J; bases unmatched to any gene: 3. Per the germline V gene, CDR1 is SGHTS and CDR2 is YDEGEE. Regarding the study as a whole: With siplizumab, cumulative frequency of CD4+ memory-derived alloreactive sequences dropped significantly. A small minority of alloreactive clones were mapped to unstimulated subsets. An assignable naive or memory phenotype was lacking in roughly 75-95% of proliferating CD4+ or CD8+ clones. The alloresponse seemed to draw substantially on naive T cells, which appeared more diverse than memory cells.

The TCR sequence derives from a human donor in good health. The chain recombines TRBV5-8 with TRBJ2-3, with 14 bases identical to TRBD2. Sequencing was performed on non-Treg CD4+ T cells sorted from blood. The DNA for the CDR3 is TGTGCCAGCAGCTTGGGACTAGCGGGGGGGAGGACAGATACGCAGTATTTT. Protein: CASSLGLAGGRTDTQYF.